This T cell receptor beta chain originates from a study of OX40 agonist ivuxolimab in advanced cancers. General study findings and limits: Clonal expansion from baseline to week 6 occurred in both CD4+ and CD8+ T cells.

Repertoires were generated with immunoSEQ multiplex PCR, while TCRdb's copy carries only in-frame clones and drops some. The table lists tens of thousands of clones, 92% of them singletons, with over 6.5% in the top ten. Regarding this clone: Antigen: not known.

The CDR3 runs 17 residues. The V segment lost 0 bases and the J segment 6 bases; nucleotides outside the gene matches: 7. Germline CDR1 is MGHRA and CDR2 is YSYEKL. The clonotype originates from an adult with an advanced solid tumor such as melanoma, head and neck, liver or kidney cancer. The sequenced sample was CD4+ or CD8+ T cells sorted from blood, obtained in a trial of the OX40 agonist ivuxolimab. The rearrangement joins TRBV4-1 to TRBJ2-2; 10 bases are shared with TRBD2. Written as DNA, the CDR3 is TGCGCCAGCAGCCAAGAATATGCCAGCGGGGGGGCCGGGGAGCTGTTTTTT. Its protein is CASSQEYASGGAGELFF.